The T cell receptor beta chain described here comes from a study of T cells in Graves' hyperthyroidism and ophthalmopathy. General study points: In simple terms, a model built on 13 V-J features told ophthalmopathy apart from stable hyperthyroidism.

RNA transcripts were the template for amplifying TCR beta CDR3 regions. RT-PCR in the first round (using the HTBI primer set) targeted the TCR CDR3. TCRdb recomputed calls from the multiplex PCR reads with MiXCR, one row per CDR3 protein. The sample includes over 300,000 distinct CDR3 sequences, approximately 13% of them seen just once. The CDR3 is 16 amino acids. V gave up 7 bases and J gave up 1 base, with 19 bases separating them. Germline V CDR1 and CDR2: SNHLY, FYNNEI. Patients were aged 18 to 65, had disease duration under 2 months, and had newly diagnosed hyperthyroidism. The diagnoses drew upon clinical symptoms, serum thyroxine and TRAb, thyroid ultrasound and orbital computed tomography. This clonotype has ten or more counts. Its target is unknown.

What was sequenced was blood. The chain joins TRBV2 to TRBJ1-1, with a tentative D call TRBD1 (5 bases). This TCR came from a woman aged 60-75 years with Graves' hyperthyroidism. Here the CDR3 reads CASNLQAGDQNTEAFF. CDR3 bases: TGTGCCAGCAATCTCCAGGCGGGGGACCAGAACACTGAAGCTTTCTTT.